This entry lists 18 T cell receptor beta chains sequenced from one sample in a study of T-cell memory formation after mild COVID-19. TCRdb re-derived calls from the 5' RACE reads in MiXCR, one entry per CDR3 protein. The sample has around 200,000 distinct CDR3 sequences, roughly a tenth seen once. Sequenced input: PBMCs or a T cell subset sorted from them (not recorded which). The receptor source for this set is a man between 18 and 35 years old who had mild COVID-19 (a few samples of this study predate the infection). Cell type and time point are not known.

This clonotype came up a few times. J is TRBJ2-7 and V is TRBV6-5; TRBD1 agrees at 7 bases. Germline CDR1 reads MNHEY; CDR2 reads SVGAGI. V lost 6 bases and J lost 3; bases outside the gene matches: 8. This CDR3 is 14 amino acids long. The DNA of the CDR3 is TGTGCCAGCAGCAACGAATACAGGGGCTACGAGCAGTACTTC. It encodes CASSNEYRGYEQYF.

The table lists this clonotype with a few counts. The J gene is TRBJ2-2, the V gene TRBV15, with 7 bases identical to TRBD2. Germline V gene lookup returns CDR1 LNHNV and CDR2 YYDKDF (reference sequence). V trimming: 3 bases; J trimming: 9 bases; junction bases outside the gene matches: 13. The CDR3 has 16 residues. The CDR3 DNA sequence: TGTGCCACCAGCAGGTCTTGGGGACTACTTCCCCGGGAGCTGTTTTTT. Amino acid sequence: CATSRSWGLLPRELFF. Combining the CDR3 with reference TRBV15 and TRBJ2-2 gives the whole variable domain DAMVIQNPRYQVTQFGKPVTLSCSQTLNHNVMYWYQQKSSQAPKLLFHYYDKDFNNEADTPDNFQSRRPNTSFCFLDIRSPGLGDTAMYLCATSRSWGLLPRELFFGEGSRLTVL.

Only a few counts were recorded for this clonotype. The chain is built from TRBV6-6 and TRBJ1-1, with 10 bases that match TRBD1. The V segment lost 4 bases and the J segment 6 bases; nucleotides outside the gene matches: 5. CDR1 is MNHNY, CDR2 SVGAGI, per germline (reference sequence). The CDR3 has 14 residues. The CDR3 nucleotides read TGTGCCAGCAGTTTCCCGGGACAGGGGTCTGAAGCTTTCTTT. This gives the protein CASSFPGQGSEAFF.

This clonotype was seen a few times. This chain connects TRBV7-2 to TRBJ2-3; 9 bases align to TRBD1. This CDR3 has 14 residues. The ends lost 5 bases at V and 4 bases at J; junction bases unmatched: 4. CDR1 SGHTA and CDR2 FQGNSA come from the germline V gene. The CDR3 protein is CASSPTGGSDTQYF. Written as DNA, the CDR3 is TGTGCCAGCAGCCCGACAGGGGGGTCAGATACGCAGTATTTT.

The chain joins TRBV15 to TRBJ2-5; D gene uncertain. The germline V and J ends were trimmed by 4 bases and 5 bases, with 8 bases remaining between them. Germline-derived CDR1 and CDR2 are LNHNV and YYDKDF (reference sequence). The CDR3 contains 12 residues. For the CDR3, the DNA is TGTGCCACCAGCAACCCTAGGGAGACCCAGTACTTC. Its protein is CATSNPRETQYF.

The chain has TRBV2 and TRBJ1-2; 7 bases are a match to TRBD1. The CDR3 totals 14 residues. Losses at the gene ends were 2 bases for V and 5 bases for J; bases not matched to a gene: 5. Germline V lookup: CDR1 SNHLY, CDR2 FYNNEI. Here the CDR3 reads CASSEPGQNYGYTF. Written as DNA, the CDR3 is TGTGCCAGCAGTGAACCGGGACAGAATTATGGCTACACCTTC.

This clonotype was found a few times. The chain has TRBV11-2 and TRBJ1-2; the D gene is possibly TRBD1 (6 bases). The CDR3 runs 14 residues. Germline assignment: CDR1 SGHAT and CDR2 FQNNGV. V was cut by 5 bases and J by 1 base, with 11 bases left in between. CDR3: CASSPGQNNYGYTF. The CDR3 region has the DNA TGTGCCAGCAGCCCCGGACAGAATAACTATGGCTACACCTTC.

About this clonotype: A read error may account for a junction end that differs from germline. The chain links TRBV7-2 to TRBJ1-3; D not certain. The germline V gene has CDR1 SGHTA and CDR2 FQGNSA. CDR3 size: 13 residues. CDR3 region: CASSEGPGNTIYF. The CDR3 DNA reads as TGTGCCAGCAGCGAGGGTCCTGGGAACACCATATATTTT.

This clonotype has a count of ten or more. CDR3: CASSPTGTVGNTQYF. CDR3 coding DNA: TGTGCCAGCTCACCGACGGGCACTGTGGGAAATACGCAGTATTTT. The rearrangement uses TRBV18 and TRBJ2-3; D remains unclear. Germline CDR1 KGHSH, CDR2 LQKENI. The length of the CDR3 is 15 residues. V was shortened by 3 bases and J by 7 bases, with 17 bases between the two germline ends. Based on the CDR3 plus reference TRBV18 and TRBJ2-3, the full variable domain is NAGVMQNPRHLVRRRGQEARLRCSPMKGHSHVYWYRQLPEEGLKFMVYLQKENIIDESGMPKERFSAEFPKEGPSILRIQQVVRGDSAAYFCASSPTGTVGNTQYFGPGTRLTVL.

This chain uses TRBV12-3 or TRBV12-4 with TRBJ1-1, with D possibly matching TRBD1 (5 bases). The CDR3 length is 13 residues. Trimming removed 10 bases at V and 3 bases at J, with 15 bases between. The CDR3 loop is CATGGQGHTEAFF. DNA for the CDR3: TGTGCCACCGGCGGGCAGGGCCACACTGAAGCTTTCTTT.

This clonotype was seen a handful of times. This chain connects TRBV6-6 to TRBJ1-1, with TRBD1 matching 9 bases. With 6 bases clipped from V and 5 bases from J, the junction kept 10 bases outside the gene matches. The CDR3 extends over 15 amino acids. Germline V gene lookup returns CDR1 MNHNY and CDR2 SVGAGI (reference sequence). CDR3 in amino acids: CASREPQGARTEAFF. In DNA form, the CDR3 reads TGTGCCAGCAGGGAGCCACAGGGGGCGAGGACTGAAGCTTTCTTT.

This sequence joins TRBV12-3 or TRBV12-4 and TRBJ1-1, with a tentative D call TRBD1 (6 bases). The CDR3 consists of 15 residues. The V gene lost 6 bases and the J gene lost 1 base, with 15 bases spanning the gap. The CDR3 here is CASSYGHRANTEAFF. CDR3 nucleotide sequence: TGTGCCAGCAGCTATGGACACAGGGCGAACACTGAAGCTTTCTTT.

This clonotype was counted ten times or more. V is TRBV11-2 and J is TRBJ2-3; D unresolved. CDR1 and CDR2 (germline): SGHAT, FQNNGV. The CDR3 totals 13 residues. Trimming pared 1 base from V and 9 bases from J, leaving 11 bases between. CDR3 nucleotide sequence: TGTGCCAGCAGCTTAGGGTCTGGGGTCACGCAGTATTTT. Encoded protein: CASSLGSGVTQYF.

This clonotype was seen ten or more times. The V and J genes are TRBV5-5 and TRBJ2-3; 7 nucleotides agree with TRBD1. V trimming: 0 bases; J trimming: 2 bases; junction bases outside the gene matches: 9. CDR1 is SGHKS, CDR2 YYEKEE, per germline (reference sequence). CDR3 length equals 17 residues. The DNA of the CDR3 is TGTGCCAGCAGCTTGGCCCCCACGGGACAGAACACAGATACGCAGTATTTT. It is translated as CASSLAPTGQNTDTQYF. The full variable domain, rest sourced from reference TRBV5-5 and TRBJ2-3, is DAGVTQSPTHLIKTRGQQVTLRCSPISGHKSVSWYQQVLGQGPQFIFQYYEKEERGRGNFPDRFSARQFPNYSSELNVNALLLGDSALYLCASSLAPTGQNTDTQYFGPGTRLTVL.

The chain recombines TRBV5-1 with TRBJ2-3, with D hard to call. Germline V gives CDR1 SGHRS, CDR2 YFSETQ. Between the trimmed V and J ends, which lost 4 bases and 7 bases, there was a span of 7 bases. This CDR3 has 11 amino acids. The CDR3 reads CASSLTYTQYF. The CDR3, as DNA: TGCGCCAGCAGCCTTACTTATACGCAGTATTTT.

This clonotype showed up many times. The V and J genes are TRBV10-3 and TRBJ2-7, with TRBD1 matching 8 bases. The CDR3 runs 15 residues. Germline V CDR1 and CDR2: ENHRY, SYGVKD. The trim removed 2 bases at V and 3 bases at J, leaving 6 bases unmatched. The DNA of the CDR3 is TGTGCCATCAGTGAGGGACAGGGAAGGGGCTACGAGCAGTACTTC. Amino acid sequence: CAISEGQGRGYEQYF.

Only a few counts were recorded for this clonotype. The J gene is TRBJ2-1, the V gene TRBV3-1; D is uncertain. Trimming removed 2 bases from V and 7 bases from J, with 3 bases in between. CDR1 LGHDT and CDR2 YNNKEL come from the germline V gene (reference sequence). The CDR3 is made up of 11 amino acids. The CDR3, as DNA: TGTGCCAGCAGCCAAAGGAATGAGCAGTTCTTC. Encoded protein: CASSQRNEQFF.

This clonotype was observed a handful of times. The CDR3 reads CASSSPTGWSTGELFF. Written as DNA, the CDR3 is TGTGCCAGCAGTTCGCCGACAGGGTGGAGCACCGGGGAGCTGTTTTTT. The gene calls are TRBV28 and TRBJ2-2; 7 bases agree with TRBD1. Germline V gene sequence: CDR1 MDHEN, CDR2 SYDVKM. J lost 4 bases, V lost 4 bases, and 9 bases had no gene match. The CDR3 length is 16 residues.